This is a list of T cell receptor beta chains from one sample in a study of T cell changes during pregnancy in multiple sclerosis. Libraries were prepared by immunoSEQ multiplex PCR; TCRdb keeps only in-frame clonotypes and omits some of them. Of fewer than 90,000 clones in the sample, about 94% are singletons; the top ten hold about 1.7%. The sample consisted of peripheral blood, taken after pregnancy. The receptors come from a female donor in good health, enrolled as a control in a pregnancy study. The CDR3 runs from the conserved cysteine through the conserved F or W. The D gene is left open where the match is weak. Size is omitted from some rows. Given values are once, few, many or a class for expanded clones.

d_call j_call clone_size v_call cdr3_length cdr3_aa cdr3_nt
. TRBJ1-2 once TRBV4-2 17 CASSQDSSSSGFNGYTF TGTGCCAGCAGCCAAGATTCAAGCTCCTCAGGGTTTAATGGCTACACCTTC
TRBD1 TRBJ2-7 . TRBV5-5 12 CASSQDRDEQYF TGTGCCAGCAGCCAGGACAGGGACGAGCAGTACTTC
. TRBJ1-2 . TRBV7-9 13 CASSWDTNYGYTF TGTGCCAGCAGCTGGGACACTAACTATGGCTACACCTTC
. TRBJ1-5 . TRBV4-2 16 CASSPSEIEFNQPQHF TGTGCCAGCAGCCCCTCCGAGATAGAATTCAATCAGCCCCAGCATTTT
. TRBJ1-1 . TRBV19 14 CASSILSLEYGAFF TGTGCCAGTAGTATTTTATCTCTAGAGTATGGAGCTTTCTTT
. TRBJ2-5 . TRBV11-2 14 CASSLVGGRETQYF TGTGCCAGCAGCTTAGTGGGGGGTAGGGAGACCCAGTACTTC
. TRBJ1-5 . TRBV7-5 14 CARSSDRVGQPQHF TGTGCCAGAAGCTCTGACAGGGTGGGACAGCCCCAGCATTTT
. TRBJ2-7 . TRBV4-2 14 CASSQLTSSYEQYF TGTGCCAGCAGCCAACTAACGAGCTCCTACGAGCAGTACTTC
. TRBJ2-7 . TRBV20-1 11 CSAHQYYEQYF TGCAGTGCTCACCAGTACTACGAGCAGTACTTC
. TRBJ2-1 few TRBV7-7 16 CASSLQSFSSYNEQFF TGTGCTAGCAGCTTACAATCCTTTAGCTCCTACAATGAGCAGTTCTTC
TRBD2 TRBJ2-7 . TRBV25-1 16 CASSDSGTPYLMEQYF TGTGCCAGCAGTGATAGCGGGACACCCTATTTGATGGAGCAGTACTTC
. TRBJ1-5 . TRBV19 17 CASSIDLSGGGNQPQHF TGTGCCAGTAGTATAGATTTATCGGGGGGAGGCAATCAGCCCCAGCATTTT
. TRBJ2-2 . TRBV10-1 16 CASRLFWSGVVGELFF TGCGCCAGCAGACTGTTCTGGTCGGGAGTGGTCGGGGAGCTGTTTTTT
. TRBJ2-2 . TRBV19 14 CASSAAGITGELFF TGTGCCAGTAGCGCGGCGGGGATAACCGGGGAGCTGTTTTTT
TRBD1 TRBJ1-4 . TRBV6-1 17 CASSEVPGQGGNEKLFF TGTGCCAGCAGTGAAGTCCCGGGACAGGGAGGGAATGAAAAACTGTTTTTT
TRBD1 TRBJ1-2 . TRBV7-8 14 CASSLGGDRGSHTF TGTGCCAGCAGCTTAGGAGGGGACAGGGGTAGTCACACCTTC
. TRBJ1-4 . TRBV11-2 14 CASTPRRESEKLFF TGTGCCAGCACCCCCCGGAGGGAAAGTGAAAAACTGTTTTTT
TRBD2 TRBJ2-1 . TRBV5-1 16 CASSLTLAGGYDEQFF TGCGCCAGCAGCTTAACACTAGCGGGAGGGTATGATGAGCAGTTCTTC
. TRBJ2-1 . TRBV5-1 15 CASSLELVRTNEQFF TGCGCCAGCAGCTTGGAACTAGTGAGGACTAATGAGCAGTTCTTC
. TRBJ2-6 . TRBV14 15 CASSQDNPGANVLTF TGTGCCAGCAGCCAAGACAATCCTGGGGCCAACGTCCTGACTTTC
TRBD2 TRBJ2-7 once TRBV7-9 14 CASSPPGGQYEQYF TGTGCCAGCAGCCCGCCGGGGGGGCAATACGAGCAGTACTTC
. TRBJ2-7 . TRBV4-2 15 CASSQESGISYEQYF TGTGCCAGCAGCCAAGAGTCAGGCATCTCCTACGAGCAGTACTTC
. TRBJ2-2 . TRBV19 15 CASSIAQGWAGELFF TGTGCCAGTAGTATTGCTCAGGGATGGGCCGGGGAGCTGTTTTTT
TRBD2 TRBJ2-1 . TRBV6-1 15 CASSEGTSGYDEQFF TGTGCCAGCAGTGAGGGGACTAGCGGGTACGATGAGCAGTTCTTC
. TRBJ2-7 . TRBV6-5 13 CASSIVNSGEQYF TGTGCCAGCAGTATAGTAAATTCCGGCGAGCAGTACTTC
. TRBJ2-7 many TRBV5-5 14 CATSFEDLNYEQYF TGTGCCACCTCGTTTGAGGACTTAAACTACGAGCAGTACTTC
. TRBJ2-7 once TRBV5-1 14 CASSPSTGPNEQYF TGCGCCAGCAGCCCATCGACAGGACCGAACGAGCAGTACTTC
. TRBJ2-5 . TRBV10-3 12 CAIGREQETQYF TGTGCCATCGGTAGGGAGCAAGAGACCCAGTACTTC